This entry describes one T cell receptor (beta chain). The sample belongs to a study of T cell changes during pregnancy in multiple sclerosis. Only in-frame clones appear in the TCRdb table, and some are missing; sequencing was by immunoSEQ multiplex PCR. Of more than 80,000 clones in the sample, around 90% were seen once. Trimming took 7 bases from V and 8 from J; bases not matched to a gene: 4. This CDR3 is 11 amino acids long. Germline CDR1 is MDHEN and CDR2 is SYDVKM. This receptor was obtained from a female donor with multiple sclerosis, enrolled in a pregnancy study. The rearrangement links TRBV28 to TRBJ1-1; 7 nucleotides line up with TRBD1. The material sequenced was peripheral blood, taken in the first trimester of pregnancy. The CDR3 loop is CASTGDREAFF. CDR3 nucleotide sequence: TGTGCCAGCACCGGGGACAGAGAAGCTTTCTTT.